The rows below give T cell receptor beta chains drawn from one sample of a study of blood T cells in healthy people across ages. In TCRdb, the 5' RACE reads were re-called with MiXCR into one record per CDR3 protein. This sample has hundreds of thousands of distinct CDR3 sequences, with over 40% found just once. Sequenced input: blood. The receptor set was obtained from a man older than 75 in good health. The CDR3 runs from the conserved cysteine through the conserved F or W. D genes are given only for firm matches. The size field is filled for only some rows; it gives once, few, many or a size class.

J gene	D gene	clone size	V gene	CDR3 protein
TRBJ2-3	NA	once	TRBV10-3	CAIREELGGDTQYF
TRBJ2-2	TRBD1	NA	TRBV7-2	CASRRPGQENTGELFF
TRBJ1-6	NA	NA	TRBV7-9	CASIDWDNGISPLHF
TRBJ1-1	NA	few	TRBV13	CASSFRGMNTEAFF
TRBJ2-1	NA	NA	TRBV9	CASSAPGLAYNEQFF
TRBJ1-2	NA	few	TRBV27	CASSLGSREPSGYTF
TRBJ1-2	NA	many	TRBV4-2	CASSRDRQYGYTF
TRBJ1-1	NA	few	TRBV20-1	CSVADGGENTEAFF
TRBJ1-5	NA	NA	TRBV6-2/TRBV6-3	CASSPTGPRSNQPQHF
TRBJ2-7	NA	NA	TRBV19	CASNPGSGPEYEQYF
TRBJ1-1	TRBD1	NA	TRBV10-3	CAISAGGGRAFF
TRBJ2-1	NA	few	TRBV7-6	CASSRDLYNEQFF
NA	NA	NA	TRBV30	CAWSVGQQAHEQYF
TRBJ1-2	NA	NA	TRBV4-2	CASSPDPTELYGYTF
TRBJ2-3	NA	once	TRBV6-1	CASSPSLGGGGATDTQYF
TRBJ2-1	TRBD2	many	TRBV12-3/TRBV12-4	CASSLAENTRQFF
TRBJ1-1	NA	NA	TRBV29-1	CSVSEGRLSEAFF
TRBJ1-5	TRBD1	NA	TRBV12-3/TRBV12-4	CASSLAVGTDYSNQPQHF
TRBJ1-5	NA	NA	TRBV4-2	CASSQDGQGGLRPQHF
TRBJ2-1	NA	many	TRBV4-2	CASSPREFSYNEQFF
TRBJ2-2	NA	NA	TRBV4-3	CASSQDVIGELFF
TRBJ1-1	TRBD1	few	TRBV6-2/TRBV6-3	CASRGLTGYVMNTEAFF
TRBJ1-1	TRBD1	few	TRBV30	CAWSGDRGRTNTEAFF
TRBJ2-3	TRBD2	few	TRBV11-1	CASSLGREYTQYF
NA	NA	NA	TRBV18	CASSPRADSYNEQYF
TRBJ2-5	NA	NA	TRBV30	CAGVADETQYF
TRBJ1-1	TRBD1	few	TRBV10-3	CAIRAGTGSISEAFF
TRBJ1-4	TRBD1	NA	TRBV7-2	CASSLGGQGINEKLFF
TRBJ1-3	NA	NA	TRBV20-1	CSASPESSGNTIYF
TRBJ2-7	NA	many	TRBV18	CASSPSTAGRREQYF
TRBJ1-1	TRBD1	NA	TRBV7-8	CASSSPGQGPNTEAFF
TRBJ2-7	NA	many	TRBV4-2	CASSQEASGTNYEQYF
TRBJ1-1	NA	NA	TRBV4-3	CASSQDRMGSSTEAFF
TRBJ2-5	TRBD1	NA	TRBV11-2	CASSLYTGGETQYF
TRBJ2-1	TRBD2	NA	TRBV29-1	CSVEGIRLAGWDEQFF
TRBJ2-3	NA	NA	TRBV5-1	CASSQTGRTDTQYF
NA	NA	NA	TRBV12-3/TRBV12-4	CASSLGTETYEQYF
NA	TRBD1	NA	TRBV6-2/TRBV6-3	CASRDHDRGWYEQYF
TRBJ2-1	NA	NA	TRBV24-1	CATSDPTYNEQFF
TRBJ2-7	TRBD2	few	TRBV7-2	CASSLRASGPYEQYF
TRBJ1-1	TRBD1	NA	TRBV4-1	CASSQTLGQGDPEAFF
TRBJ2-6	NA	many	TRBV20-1	CSADIHSGANVLTF
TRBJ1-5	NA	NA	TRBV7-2	CASSLGQTYSNQPQHF
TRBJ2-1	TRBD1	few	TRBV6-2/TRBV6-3	CASSTHARTGLDNEQFF
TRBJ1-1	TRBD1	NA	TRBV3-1	CASSPMAGGNTEAFF
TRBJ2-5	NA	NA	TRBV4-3	CASSQDKGPRDEQYF
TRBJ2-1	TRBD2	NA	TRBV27	CVSSKAAGGYNEQFF
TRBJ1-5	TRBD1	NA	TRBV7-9	CASSPTGAANQPQHF
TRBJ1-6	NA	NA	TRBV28	CASSFWGDNSPLHF
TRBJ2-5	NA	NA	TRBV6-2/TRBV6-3	CASSYSVASSETRYF
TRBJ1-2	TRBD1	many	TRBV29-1	CSVDPTGGYYGYTF